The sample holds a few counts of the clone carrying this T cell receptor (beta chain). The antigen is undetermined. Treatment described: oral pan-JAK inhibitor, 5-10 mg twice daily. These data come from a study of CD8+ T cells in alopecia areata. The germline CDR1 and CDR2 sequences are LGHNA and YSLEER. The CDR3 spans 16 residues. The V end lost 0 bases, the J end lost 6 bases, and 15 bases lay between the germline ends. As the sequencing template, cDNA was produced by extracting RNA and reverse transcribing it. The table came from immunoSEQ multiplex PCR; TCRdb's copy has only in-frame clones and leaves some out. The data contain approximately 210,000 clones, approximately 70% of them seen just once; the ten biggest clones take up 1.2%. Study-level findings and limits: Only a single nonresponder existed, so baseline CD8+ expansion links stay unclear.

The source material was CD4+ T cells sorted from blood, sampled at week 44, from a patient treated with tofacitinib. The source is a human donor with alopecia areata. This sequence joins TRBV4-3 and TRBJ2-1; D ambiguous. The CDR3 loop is CASSQDGSALFNEQFF. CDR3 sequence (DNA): TGCGCCAGCAGCCAAGATGGATCGGCCCTTTTCAATGAGCAGTTCTTC.